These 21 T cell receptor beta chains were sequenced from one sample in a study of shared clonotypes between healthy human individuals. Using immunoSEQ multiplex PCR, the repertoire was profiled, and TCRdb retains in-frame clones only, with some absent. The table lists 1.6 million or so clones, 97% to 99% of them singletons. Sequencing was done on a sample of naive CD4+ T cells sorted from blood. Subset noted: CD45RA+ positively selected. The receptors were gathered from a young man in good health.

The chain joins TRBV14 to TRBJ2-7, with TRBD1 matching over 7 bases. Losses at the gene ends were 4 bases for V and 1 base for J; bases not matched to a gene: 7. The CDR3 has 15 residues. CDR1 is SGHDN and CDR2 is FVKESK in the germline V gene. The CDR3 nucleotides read TGTGCCAGCAGCCGGGGACAGCTCCTTTCCTACGAGCAGTACTTC. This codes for CASSRGQLLSYEQYF. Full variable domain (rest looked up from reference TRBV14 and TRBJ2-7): EAGVTQFPSHSVIEKGQTVTLRCDPISGHDNLYWYRRVMGKEIKFLLHFVKESKQDESGMPNNRFLAERTGGTYSTLKVQPAELEDSGVYFCASSRGQLLSYEQYFGPGTRLTVT.

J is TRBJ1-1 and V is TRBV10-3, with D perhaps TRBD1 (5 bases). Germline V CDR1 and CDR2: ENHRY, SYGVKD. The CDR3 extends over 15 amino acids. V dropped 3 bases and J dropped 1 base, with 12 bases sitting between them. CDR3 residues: CAISELDSGNTEAFF. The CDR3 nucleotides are TGTGCCATCAGTGAACTCGACAGCGGGAACACTGAAGCTTTCTTT.

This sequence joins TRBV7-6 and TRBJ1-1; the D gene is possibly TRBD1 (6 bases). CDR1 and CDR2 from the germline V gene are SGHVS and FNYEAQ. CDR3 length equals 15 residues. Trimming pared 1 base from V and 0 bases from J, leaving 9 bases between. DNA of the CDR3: TGTGCCAGCAGCTTAGGTAGGGACATGAACACTGAAGCTTTCTTT. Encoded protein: CASSLGRDMNTEAFF.

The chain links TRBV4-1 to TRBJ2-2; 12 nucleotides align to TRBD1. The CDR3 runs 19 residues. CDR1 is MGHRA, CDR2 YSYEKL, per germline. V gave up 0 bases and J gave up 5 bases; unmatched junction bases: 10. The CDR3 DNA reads TGCGCCAGCAGCCAAGATTACCGGGACAGGGGGCGTCGGACCGGGGAGCTGTTTTTT. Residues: CASSQDYRDRGRRTGELFF.

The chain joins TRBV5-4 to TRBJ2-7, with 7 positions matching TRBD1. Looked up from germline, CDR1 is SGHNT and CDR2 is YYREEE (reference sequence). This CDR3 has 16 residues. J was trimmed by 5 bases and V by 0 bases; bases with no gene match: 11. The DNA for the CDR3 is TGTGCCAGCAGCTTGGGGCGAGGGCAGGGGGTCCACGAGCAGTACTTC. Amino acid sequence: CASSLGRGQGVHEQYF. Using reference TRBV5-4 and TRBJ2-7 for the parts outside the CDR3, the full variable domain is ETGVTQSPTHLIKTRGQQVTLRCSSQSGHNTVSWYQQALGQGPQFIFQYYREEENGRGNFPPRFSGLQFPNYSSELNVNALELDDSALYLCASSLGRGQGVHEQYFGPGTRLTVT.

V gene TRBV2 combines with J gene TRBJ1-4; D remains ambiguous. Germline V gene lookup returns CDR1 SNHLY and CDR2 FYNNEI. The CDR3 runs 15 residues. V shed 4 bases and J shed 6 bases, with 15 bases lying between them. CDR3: CASSGSQRRDEKLFF. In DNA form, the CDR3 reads TGTGCCAGCAGTGGTTCTCAACGACGGGATGAAAAACTGTTTTTT.

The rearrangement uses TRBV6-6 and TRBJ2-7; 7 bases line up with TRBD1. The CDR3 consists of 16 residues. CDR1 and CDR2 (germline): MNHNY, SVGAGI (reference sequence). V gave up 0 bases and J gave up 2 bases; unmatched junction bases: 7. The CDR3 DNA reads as TGTGCCAGCAGTTACTCGTGGGACAGTACAACCTACGAGCAGTACTTC. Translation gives CASSYSWDSTTYEQYF.

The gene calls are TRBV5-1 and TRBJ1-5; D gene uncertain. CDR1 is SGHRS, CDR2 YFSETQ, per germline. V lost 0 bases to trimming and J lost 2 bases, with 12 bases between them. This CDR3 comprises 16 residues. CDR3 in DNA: TGCGCCAGCAGCTTGGGCTCCGGGAATGGCAATCAGCCCCAGCATTTT. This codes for CASSLGSGNGNQPQHF. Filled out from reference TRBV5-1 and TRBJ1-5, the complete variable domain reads KAGVTQTPRYLIKTRGQQVTLSCSPISGHRSVSWYQQTPGQGLQFLFEYFSETQRNKGNFPGRFSGRQFSNSRSEMNVSTLELGDSALYLCASSLGSGNGNQPQHFGDGTRLSIL.

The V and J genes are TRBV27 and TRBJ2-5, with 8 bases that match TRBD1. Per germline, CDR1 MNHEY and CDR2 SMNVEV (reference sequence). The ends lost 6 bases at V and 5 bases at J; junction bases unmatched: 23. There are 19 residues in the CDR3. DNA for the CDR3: TGTGCCAGCAGAACCAAGGGCCACCACGGACAGGGCTTATGGGAGACCCAGTACTTC. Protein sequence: CASRTKGHHGQGLWETQYF.

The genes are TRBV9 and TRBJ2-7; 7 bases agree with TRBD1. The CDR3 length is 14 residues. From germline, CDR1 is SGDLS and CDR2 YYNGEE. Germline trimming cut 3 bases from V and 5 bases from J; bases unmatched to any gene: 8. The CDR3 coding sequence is TGTGCCAGCAGCGCCCCCGGGACAGCGAACGAGCAGTACTTC. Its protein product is CASSAPGTANEQYF.

The CDR3: CASSPLGSGSSSEQFF. The CDR3 DNA sequence: TGTGCCAGCAGCCCATTAGGTAGCGGGAGTTCAAGTGAGCAGTTCTTC. V gene TRBV5-5 combines with J gene TRBJ2-1; TRBD2 matches at 9 bases. Germline-derived CDR1 and CDR2 are SGHKS and YYEKEE (reference sequence). V dropped 4 bases and J dropped 9; count of bases not matched to a gene: 14. The CDR3 covers 16 residues. Looking up the rest from reference TRBV5-5 and TRBJ2-1 gives the full variable domain: DAGVTQSPTHLIKTRGQQVTLRCSPISGHKSVSWYQQVLGQGPQFIFQYYEKEERGRGNFPDRFSARQFPNYSSELNVNALLLGDSALYLCASSPLGSGSSSEQFFGPGTRLTVL.

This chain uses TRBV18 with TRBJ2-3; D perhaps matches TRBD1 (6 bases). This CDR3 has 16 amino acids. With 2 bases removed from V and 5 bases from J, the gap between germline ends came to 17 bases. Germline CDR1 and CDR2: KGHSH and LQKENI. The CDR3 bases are TGTGCCAGCTCACCAGTTGGGCAGGGGACGGGAGATACGCAGTATTTT. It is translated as CASSPVGQGTGDTQYF.

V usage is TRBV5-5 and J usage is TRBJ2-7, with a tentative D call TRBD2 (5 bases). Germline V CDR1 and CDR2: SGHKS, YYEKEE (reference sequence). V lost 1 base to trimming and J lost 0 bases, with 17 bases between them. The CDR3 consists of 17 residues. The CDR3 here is CASSLLHLGKYSYEQYF. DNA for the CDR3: TGTGCCAGCAGCTTGCTTCATCTCGGGAAATACTCCTACGAGCAGTACTTC.

Here the CDR3 DNA reads TGTGCCAGCTCACGTGGGGCAGGATGGGAGACCCAGTACTTC. It encodes CASSRGAGWETQYF. The V gene is TRBV18, the J gene TRBJ2-5; tentatively, D is TRBD1 (5 bases). In germline, CDR1 is KGHSH, CDR2 LQKENI. The germline V and J ends were trimmed by 4 bases and 5 bases, with 14 bases remaining between them. This CDR3 spans 14 amino acids.

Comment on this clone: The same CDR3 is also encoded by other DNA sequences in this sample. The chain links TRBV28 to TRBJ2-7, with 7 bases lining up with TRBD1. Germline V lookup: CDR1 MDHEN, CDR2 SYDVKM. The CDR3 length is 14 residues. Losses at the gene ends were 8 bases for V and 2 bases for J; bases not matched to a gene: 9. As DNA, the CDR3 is TGTGCCAGCCGGGGACGACAGGGAACCTACGAGCAGTACTTC. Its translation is CASRGRQGTYEQYF.

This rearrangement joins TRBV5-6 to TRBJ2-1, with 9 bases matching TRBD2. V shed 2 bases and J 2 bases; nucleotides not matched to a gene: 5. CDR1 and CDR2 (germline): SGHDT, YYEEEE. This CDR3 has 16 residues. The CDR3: CASSFELAGPYNEQFF. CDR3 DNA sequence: TGTGCCAGCAGCTTCGAACTAGCGGGTCCCTACAATGAGCAGTTCTTC.

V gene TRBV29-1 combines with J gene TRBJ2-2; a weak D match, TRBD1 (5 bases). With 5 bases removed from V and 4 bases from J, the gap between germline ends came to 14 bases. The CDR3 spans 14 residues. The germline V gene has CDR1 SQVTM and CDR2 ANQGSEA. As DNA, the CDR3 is TGCAGCGTTCGGGCAGGGTCGGTCACCGGGGAGCTGTTTTTT. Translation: CSVRAGSVTGELFF.

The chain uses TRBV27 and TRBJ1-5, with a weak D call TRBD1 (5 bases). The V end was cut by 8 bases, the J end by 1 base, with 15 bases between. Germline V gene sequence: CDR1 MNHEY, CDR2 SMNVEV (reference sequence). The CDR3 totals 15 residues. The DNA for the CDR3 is TGTGCCAGCGGTCCAGGGATTAGGAGCAATCAGCCCCAGCATTTT. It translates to CASGPGIRSNQPQHF.

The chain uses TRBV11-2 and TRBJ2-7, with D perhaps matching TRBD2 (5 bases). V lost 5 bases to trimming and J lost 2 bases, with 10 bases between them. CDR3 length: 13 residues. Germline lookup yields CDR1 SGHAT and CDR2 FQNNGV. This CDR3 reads CASSGGFTYEQYF. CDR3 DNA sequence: TGTGCCAGCAGCGGAGGATTCACCTACGAGCAGTACTTC.

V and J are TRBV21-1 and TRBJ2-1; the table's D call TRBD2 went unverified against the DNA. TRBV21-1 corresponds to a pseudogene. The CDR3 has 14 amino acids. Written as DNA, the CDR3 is TGTCCCCCTGGGGCTAGCGGGGATGACAATGAGCAGTTCTTC. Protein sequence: CPPGASGDDNEQFF.

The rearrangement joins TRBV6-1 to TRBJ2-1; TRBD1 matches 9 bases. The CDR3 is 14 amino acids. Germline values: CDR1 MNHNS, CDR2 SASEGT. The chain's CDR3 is CAKFIQGADNEQFF. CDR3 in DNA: TGTGCAAAATTCATACAGGGGGCCGACAATGAGCAGTTCTTC.